The entry below describes one T cell receptor beta chain. The antigen is unknown. Healthy bone marrow donors made up the donor group. The data are from a study of cytomegalovirus exposure and HLA in healthy donors. About the study: Sequencing of 150 million to 200 million T cells in an earlier analysis found 100 million or so unique TCR beta sequences. Study outcomes and limitations: Cytomegalovirus-associated TCR beta chains were listed, numbering some 180.

PCR employed 60 Vbeta and 13 Jbeta primers. TCRdb's copy holds only in-frame clones and misses some; the assay was immunoSEQ multiplex PCR. Altogether approximately 150,000 clones are present, approximately 80% being singletons, with the ten largest covering around an eighth. The V gene's germline CDR1 is SGHTA and CDR2 FQGTGA. The CDR3 loop spans 14 amino acids. The chain links TRBV7-3 to TRBJ2-5, with TRBD2 as a possible D gene (5 bases). The J call may be mistaken, given a closer DNA end match to TRBJ2-7. The TCR was taken from a woman aged 40-49 years in good health and CMV-seronegative. Sequencing was done on a sample of PBMCs. CDR3 in DNA: TGTGCCAGCAGCTTAGGTGGGAGCTACACCGAGCAGTACTTC. Protein: CASSLGGSYTEQYF.